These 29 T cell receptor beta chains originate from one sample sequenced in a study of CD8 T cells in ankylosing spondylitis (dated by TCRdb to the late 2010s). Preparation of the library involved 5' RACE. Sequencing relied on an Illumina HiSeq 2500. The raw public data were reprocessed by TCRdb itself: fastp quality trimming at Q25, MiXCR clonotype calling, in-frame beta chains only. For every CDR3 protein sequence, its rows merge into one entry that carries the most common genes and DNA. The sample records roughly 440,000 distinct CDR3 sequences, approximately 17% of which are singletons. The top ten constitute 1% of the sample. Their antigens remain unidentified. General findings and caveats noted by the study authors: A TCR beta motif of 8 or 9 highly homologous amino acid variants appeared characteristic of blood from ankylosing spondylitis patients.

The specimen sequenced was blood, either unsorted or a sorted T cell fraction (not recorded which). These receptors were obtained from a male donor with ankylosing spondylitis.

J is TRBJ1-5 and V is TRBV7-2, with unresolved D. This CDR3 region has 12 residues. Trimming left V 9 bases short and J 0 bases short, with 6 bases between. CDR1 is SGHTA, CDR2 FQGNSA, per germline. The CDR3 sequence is CASTVSNQPQHF. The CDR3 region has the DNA TGTGCCAGTACAGTTAGCAATCAGCCCCAGCATTTT.

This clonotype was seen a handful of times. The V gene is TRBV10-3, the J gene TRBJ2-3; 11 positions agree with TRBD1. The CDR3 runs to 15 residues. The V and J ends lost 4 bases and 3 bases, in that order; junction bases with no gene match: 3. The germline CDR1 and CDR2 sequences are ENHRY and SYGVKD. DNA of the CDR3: TGTGCCATCAGTGTGGGACAGGGGGTAACAGATACGCAGTATTTT. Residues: CAISVGQGVTDTQYF.

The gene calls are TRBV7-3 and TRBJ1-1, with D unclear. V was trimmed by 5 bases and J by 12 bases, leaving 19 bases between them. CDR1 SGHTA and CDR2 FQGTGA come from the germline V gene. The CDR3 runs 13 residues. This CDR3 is CASSPLRLTRTFF. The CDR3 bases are TGTGCCAGCAGCCCTCTCAGATTGACCCGGACTTTCTTT.

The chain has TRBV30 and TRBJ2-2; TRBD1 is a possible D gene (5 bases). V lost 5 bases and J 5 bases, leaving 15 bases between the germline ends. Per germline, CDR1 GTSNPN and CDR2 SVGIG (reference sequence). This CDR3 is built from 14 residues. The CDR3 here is CAWDRAVGTGELFF. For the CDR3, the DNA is TGTGCCTGGGACAGAGCTGTAGGGACCGGGGAGCTGTTTTTT.

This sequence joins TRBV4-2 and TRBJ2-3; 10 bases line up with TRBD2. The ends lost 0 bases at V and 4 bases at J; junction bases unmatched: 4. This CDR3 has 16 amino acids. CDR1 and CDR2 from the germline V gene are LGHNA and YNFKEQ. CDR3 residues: CASSQDMSGGADTQYF. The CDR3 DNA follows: TGTGCCAGCAGCCAAGATATGAGCGGGGGGGCAGATACGCAGTATTTT.

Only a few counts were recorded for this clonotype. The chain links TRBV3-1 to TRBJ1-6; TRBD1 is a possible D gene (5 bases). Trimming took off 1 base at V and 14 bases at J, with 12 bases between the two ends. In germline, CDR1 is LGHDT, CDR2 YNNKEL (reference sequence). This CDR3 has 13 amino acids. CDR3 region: CASSQGQKLSLHF. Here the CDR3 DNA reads TGTGCCAGCAGCCAAGGACAGAAGCTGTCCCTCCACTTT.

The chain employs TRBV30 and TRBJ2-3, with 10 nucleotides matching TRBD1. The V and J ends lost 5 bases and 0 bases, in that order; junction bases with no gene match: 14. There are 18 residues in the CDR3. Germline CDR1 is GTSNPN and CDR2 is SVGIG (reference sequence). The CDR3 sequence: CAWVGQGPHDPSTDTQYF. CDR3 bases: TGTGCCTGGGTGGGACAGGGGCCGCATGACCCGAGCACAGATACGCAGTATTTT.

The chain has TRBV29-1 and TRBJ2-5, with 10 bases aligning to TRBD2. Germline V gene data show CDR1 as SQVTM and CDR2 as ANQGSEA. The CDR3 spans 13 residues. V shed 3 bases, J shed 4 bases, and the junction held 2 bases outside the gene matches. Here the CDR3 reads CSVDASGRETQYF. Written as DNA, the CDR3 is TGCAGCGTTGATGCTAGCGGGAGAGAGACCCAGTACTTC.

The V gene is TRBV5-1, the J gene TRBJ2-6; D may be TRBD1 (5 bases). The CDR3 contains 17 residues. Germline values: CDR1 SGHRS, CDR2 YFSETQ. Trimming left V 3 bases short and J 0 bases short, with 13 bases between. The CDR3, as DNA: TGCGCCAGCAGCTCTACCCCCCAGGGCTCTGGGGCCAACGTCCTGACTTTC. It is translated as CASSSTPQGSGANVLTF.

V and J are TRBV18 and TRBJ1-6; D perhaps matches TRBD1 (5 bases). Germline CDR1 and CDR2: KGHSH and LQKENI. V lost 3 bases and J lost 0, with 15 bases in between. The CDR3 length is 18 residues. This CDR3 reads CASSPDRQTSSYNSPLHF. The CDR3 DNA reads TGTGCCAGCTCACCGGATCGACAGACGAGCTCCTATAATTCACCCCTCCACTTT.

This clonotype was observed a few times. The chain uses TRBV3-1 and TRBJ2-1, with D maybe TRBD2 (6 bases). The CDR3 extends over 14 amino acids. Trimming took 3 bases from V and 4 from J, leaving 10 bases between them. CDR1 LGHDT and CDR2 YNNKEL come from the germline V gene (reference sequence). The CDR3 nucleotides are TGTGCCAGCAGCCATCCGGAGGGGTACAATGAGCAGTTCTTC. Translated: CASSHPEGYNEQFF.

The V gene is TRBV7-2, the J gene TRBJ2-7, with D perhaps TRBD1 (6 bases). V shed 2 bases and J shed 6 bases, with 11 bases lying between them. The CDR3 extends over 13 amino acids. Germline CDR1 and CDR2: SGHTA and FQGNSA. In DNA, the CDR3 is TGTGCCAGCAGCTTAACGGACAGATCCGAGCAGTACTTC. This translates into CASSLTDRSEQYF.

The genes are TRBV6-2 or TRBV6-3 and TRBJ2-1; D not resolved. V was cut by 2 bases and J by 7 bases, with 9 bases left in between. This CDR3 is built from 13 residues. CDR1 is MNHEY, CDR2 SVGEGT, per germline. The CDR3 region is CASSYRSGNEQFF. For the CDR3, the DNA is TGTGCCAGCAGTTACCGGTCTGGGAATGAGCAGTTCTTC.

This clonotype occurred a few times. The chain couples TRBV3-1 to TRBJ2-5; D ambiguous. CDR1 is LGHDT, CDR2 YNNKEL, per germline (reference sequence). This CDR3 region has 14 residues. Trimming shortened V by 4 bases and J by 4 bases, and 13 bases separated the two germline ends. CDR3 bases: TGTGCCAGCAGCCGACCGACAACCCCAGAGACCCAGTACTTC. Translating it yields CASSRPTTPETQYF.

The CDR3 sequence is CASSPAANTIGEQFF. The CDR3 nucleotides read TGTGCCAGCAGCCCAGCAGCCAACACAATTGGTGAGCAGTTCTTC. The chain carries TRBV12-3 or TRBV12-4 and TRBJ2-1; D is unclear. The CDR3 loop spans 15 amino acids. V gave up 6 bases and J gave up 9 bases, with 21 bases separating them.

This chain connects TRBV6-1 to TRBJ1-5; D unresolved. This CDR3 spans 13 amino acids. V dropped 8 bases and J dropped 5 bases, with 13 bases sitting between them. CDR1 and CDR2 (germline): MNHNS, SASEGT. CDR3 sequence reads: CASRVGVHQPQHF. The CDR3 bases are TGTGCCAGCCGGGTTGGAGTCCATCAGCCCCAGCATTTT.

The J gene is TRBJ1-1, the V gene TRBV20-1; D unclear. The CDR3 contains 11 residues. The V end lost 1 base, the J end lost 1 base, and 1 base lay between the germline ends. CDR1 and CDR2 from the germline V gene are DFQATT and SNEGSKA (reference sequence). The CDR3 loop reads CSARANTEAFF. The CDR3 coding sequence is TGCAGTGCTAGAGCGAACACTGAAGCTTTCTTT.

The CDR3 nucleotides read TGCGCCAGCAGCTTGTCGGCAGGGGTCTTCGAGCAGTACTTC. Translated: CASSLSAGVFEQYF. The chain couples TRBV5-1 to TRBJ2-7; tentatively, D is TRBD1 (6 bases). Trimming stripped 1 base from V and 6 bases from J, with 14 bases between. The germline CDR1 and CDR2 sequences are SGHRS and YFSETQ. The length of the CDR3 is 14 residues. The full variable domain, rest sourced from reference TRBV5-1 and TRBJ2-7, is KAGVTQTPRYLIKTRGQQVTLSCSPISGHRSVSWYQQTPGQGLQFLFEYFSETQRNKGNFPGRFSGRQFSNSRSEMNVSTLELGDSALYLCASSLSAGVFEQYFGPGTRLTVT.

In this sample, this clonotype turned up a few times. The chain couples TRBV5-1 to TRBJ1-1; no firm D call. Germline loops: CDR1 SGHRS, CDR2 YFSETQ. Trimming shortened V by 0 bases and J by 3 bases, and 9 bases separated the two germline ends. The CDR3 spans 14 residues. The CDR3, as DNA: TGCGCCAGCAGCTTGGAGGAGTCAGACACTGAAGCTTTCTTT. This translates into CASSLEESDTEAFF. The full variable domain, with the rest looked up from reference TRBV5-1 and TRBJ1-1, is KAGVTQTPRYLIKTRGQQVTLSCSPISGHRSVSWYQQTPGQGLQFLFEYFSETQRNKGNFPGRFSGRQFSNSRSEMNVSTLELGDSALYLCASSLEESDTEAFFGQGTRLTVV.

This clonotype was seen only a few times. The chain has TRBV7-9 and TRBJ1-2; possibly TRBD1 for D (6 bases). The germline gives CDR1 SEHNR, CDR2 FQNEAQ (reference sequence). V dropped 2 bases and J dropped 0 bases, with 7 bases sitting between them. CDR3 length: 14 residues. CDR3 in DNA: TGTGCCAGCAGCTTACGACAGGCTAACTATGGCTACACCTTC. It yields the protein CASSLRQANYGYTF. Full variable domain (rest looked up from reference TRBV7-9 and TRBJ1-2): DTGVSQNPRHKITKRGQNVTFRCDPISEHNRLYWYRQTLGQGPEFLTYFQNEAQLEKSRLLSDRFSAERPKGSFSTLEIQRTEQGDSAMYLCASSLRQANYGYTFGSGTRLTVV.

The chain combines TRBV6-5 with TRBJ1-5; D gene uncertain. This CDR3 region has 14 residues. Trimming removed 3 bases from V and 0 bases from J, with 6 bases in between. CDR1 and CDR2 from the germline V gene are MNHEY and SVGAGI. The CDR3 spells CASSYYDSNQPQHF. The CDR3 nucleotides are TGTGCCAGCAGTTATTATGATAGCAATCAGCCCCAGCATTTT.

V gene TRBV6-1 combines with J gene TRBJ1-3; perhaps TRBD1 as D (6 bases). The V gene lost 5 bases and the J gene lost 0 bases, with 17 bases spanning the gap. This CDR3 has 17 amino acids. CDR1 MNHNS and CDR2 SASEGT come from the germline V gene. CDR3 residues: CASSQEQGFLSGNTIYF. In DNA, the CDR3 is TGTGCCAGCAGTCAAGAACAGGGTTTTCTCTCTGGAAACACCATATATTTT.

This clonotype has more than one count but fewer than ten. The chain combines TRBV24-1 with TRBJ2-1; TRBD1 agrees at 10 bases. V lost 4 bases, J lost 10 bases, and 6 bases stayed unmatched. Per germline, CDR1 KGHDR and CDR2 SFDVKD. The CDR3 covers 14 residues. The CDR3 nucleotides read TGTGCCACCAGTGACACGGGACAGGGGCCGGAGCAGTTCTTC. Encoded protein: CATSDTGQGPEQFF.

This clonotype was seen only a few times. The CDR3 DNA reads TGTGCCAGCAGCTTGGGACCCTTCCAAGAGACCCAGTACTTC. This gives the protein CASSLGPFQETQYF. The gene calls are TRBV7-2 and TRBJ2-5; either TRBD1 or TRBD2 may fit D (5 bases each). The CDR3 contains 14 residues. Germline loops: CDR1 SGHTA, CDR2 FQGNSA. V was pared by 3 bases and J by 1 base, with 9 bases between.

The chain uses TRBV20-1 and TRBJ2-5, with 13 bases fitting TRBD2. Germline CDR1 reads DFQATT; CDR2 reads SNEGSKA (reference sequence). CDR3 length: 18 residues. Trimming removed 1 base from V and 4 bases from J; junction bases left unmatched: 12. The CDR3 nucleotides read TGCAGTGCTAGAGTGGGATGGACTAGCGGGAGCCGGCGAGAGACCCAGTACTTC. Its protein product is CSARVGWTSGSRRETQYF.

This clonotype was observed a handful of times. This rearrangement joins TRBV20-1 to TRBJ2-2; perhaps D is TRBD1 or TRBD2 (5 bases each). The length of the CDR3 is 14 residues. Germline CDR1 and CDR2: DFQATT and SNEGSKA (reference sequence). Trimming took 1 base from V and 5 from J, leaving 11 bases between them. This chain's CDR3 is CSARAGPRTGELFF. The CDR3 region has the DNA TGCAGTGCTAGAGCGGGACCTCGAACCGGGGAGCTGTTTTTT.

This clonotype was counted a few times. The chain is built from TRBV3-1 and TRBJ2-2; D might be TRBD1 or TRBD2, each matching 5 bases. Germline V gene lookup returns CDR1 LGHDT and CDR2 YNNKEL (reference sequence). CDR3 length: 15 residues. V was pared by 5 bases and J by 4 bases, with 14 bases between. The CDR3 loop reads CASSLEGLGTGELFF. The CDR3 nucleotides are TGTGCCAGCAGCTTAGAGGGGTTGGGCACCGGGGAGCTGTTTTTT.

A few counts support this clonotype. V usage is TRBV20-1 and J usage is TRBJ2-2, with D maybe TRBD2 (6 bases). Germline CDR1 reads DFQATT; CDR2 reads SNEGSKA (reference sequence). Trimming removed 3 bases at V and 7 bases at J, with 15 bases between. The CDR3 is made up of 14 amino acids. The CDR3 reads CSARAGLVGGELFF. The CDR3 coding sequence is TGCAGTGCTAGGGCGGGACTGGTGGGCGGGGAGCTGTTTTTT.

Here the CDR3 DNA reads TGTGCCAGCAGCTTTACCCGGACAGGGCTCGGGGAGCTGTTTTTT. Translated: CASSFTRTGLGELFF. This rearrangement joins TRBV7-2 to TRBJ2-2; the match to TRBD1 covers 8 bases. Unmatched junction bases numbered 7, after V lost 3 bases and J lost 7 bases. Germline CDR1 reads SGHTA; CDR2 reads FQGNSA. There are 15 residues in the CDR3. The entire variable domain, with the rest obtained from reference TRBV7-2 and TRBJ2-2, is as follows: GAGVSQSPSNKVTEKGKDVELRCDPISGHTALYWYRQSLGQGLEFLIYFQGNSAPDKSGLPSDRFSAERTGGSVSTLTIQRTQQEDSAVYLCASSFTRTGLGELFFGEGSRLTVL.